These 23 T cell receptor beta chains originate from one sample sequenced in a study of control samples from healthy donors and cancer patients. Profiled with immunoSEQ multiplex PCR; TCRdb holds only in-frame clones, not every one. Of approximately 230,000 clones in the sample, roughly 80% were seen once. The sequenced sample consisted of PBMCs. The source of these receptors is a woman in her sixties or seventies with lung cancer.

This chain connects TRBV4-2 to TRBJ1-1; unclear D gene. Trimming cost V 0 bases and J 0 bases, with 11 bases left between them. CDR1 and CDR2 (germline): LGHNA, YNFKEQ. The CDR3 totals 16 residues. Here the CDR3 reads CASSQDRREMNTEAFF. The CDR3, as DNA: TGTGCCAGCAGCCAAGATCGGAGGGAAATGAACACTGAAGCTTTCTTT.

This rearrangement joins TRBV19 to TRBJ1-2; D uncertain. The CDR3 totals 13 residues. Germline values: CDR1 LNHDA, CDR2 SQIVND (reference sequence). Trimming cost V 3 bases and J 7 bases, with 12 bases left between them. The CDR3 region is CASSMTVLGGYTF. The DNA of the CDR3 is TGTGCCAGTAGTATGACGGTCCTAGGTGGCTACACCTTC.

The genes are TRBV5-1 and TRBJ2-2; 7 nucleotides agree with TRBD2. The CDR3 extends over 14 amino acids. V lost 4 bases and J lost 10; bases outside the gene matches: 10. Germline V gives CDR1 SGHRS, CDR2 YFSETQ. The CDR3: CASSAGDTRKELFF. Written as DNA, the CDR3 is TGCGCCAGCAGCGCGGGAGATACCCGGAAGGAGCTGTTTTTT.

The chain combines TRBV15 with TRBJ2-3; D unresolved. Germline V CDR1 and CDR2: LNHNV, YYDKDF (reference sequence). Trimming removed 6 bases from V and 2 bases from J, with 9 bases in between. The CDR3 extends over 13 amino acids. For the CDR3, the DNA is TGTGCCACCAGTCTCCTAGTCACAGATACGCAGTATTTT. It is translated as CATSLLVTDTQYF.

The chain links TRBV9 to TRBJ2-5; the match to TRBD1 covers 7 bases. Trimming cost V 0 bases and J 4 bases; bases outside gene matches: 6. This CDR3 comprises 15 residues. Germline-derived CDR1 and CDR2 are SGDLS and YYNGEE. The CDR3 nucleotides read TGTGCCAGCAGCGTAGCAACAGGGGTTGGAGAGACCCAGTACTTC. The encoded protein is CASSVATGVGETQYF.

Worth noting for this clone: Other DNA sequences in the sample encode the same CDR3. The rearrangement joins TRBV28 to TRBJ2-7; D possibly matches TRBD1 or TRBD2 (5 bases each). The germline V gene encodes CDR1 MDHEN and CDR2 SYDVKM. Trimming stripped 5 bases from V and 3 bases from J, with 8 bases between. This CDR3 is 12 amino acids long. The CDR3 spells CASSRDLYEQYF. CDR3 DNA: TGTGCCAGCAGTCGGGACCTCTACGAGCAGTACTTC.

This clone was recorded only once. The CDR3 here is CASSLQAMRTGELFF. As DNA, the CDR3 is TGTGCCAGCAGTCTCCAGGCGATGCGGACCGGGGAGCTGTTTTTT. This chain uses TRBV2 with TRBJ2-2; D not resolved. Germline CDR1 and CDR2: SNHLY and FYNNEI. This CDR3 contains 15 residues. Trimming cost V 5 bases and J 5 bases, with 15 bases left between them.

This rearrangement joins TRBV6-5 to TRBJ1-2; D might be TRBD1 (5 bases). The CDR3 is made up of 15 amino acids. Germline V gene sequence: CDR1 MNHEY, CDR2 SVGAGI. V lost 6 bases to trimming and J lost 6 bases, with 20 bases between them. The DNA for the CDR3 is TGTGCCAGCAGCTATACCTCGGGGGGAGTGAATGGCTACACCTTC. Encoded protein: CASSYTSGGVNGYTF.

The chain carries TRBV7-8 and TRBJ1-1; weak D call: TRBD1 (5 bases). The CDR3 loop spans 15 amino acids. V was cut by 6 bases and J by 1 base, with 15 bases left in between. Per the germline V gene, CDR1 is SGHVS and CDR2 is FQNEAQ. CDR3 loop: CASSSTPDRNTEAFF. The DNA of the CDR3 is TGTGCCAGCAGTTCTACGCCTGACAGGAACACTGAAGCTTTCTTT.

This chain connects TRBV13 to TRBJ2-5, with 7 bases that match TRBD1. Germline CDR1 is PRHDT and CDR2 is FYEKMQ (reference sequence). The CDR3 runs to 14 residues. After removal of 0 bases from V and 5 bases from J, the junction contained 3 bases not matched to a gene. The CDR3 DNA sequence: TGTGCCAGCAGCTTAGGAGGGGGCGGGGAGACCCAGTACTTC. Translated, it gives CASSLGGGGETQYF.

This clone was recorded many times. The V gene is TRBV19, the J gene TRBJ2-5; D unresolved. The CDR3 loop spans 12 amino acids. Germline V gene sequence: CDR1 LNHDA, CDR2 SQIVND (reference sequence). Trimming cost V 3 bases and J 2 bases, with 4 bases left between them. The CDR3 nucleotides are TGTGCCAGTAGTATGCTACAAGAGACCCAGTACTTC. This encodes CASSMLQETQYF.

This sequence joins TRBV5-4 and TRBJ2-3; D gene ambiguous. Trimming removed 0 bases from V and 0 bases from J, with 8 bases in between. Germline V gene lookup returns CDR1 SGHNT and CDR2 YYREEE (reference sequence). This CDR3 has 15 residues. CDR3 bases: TGTGCCAGCAGCTTGGATTCCTGGAGCACAGATACGCAGTATTTT. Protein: CASSLDSWSTDTQYF.

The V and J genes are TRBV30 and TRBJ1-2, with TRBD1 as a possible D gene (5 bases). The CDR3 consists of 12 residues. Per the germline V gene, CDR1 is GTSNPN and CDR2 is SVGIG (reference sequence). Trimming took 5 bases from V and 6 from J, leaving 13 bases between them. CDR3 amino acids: CAWDRDGHGYTF. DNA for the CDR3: TGTGCCTGGGACCGGGACGGACATGGCTACACCTTC.

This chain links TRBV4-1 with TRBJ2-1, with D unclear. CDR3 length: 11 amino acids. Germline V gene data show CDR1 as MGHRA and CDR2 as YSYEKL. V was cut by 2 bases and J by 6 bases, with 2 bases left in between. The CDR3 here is CASSQSNEQFF. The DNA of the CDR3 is TGCGCCAGCAGCCAATCCAATGAGCAGTTCTTC.

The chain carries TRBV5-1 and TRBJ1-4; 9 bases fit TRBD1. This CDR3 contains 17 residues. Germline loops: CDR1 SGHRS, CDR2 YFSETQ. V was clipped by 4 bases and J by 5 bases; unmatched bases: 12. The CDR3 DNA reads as TGCGCCAGCAGCGCGGCCCCCGGGACAGGGAAAAATGAAAAACTGTTTTTT. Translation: CASSAAPGTGKNEKLFF.

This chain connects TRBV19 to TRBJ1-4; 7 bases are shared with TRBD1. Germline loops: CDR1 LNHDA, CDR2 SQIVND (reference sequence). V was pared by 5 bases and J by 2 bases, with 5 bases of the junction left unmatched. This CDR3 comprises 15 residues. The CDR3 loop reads CASSVGTATNEKLFF. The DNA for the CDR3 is TGTGCCAGTAGTGTCGGGACAGCGACTAATGAAAAACTGTTTTTT.

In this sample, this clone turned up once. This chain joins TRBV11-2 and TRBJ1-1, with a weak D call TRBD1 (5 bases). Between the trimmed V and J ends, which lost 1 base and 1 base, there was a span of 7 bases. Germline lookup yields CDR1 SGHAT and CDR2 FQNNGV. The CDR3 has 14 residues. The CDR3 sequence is CASSLVGTNTEAFF. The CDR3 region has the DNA TGTGCCAGCAGCTTAGTCGGGACGAACACTGAAGCTTTCTTT.

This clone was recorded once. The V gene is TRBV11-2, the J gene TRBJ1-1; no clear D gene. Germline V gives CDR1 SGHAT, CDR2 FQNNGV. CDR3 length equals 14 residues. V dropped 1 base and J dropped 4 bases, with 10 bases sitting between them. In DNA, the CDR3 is TGTGCCAGCAGCTTAGGGGAAGCTATCACTGAAGCTTTCTTT. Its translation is CASSLGEAITEAFF. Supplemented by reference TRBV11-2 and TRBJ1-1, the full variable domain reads EAGVAQSPRYKIIEKRQSVAFWCNPISGHATLYWYQQILGQGPKLLIQFQNNGVVDDSQLPKDRFSAERLKGVDSTLKIQPAKLEDSAVYLCASSLGEAITEAFFGQGTRLTVV.

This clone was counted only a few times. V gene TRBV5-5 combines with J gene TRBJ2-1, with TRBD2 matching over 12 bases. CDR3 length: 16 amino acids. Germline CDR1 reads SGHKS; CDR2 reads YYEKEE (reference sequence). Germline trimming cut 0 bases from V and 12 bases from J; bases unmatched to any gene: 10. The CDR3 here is CASSLGLAGDSLTQFF. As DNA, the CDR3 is TGTGCCAGCAGCTTGGGACTAGCGGGAGACTCCCTAACGCAGTTCTTC.

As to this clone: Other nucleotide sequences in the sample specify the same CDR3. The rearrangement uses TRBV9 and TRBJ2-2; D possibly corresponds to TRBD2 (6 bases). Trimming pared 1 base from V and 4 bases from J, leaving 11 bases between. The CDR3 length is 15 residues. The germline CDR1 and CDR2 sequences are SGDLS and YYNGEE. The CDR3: CASSVRRDGTGELFF. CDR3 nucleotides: TGTGCCAGCAGCGTAAGGAGGGATGGCACCGGGGAGCTGTTTTTT. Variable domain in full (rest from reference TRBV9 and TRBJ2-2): DSGVTQTPKHLITATGQRVTLRCSPRSGDLSVYWYQQSLDQGLQFLIQYYNGEERAKGNILERFSAQQFPDLHSELNLSSLELGDSALYFCASSVRRDGTGELFFGEGSRLTVL.

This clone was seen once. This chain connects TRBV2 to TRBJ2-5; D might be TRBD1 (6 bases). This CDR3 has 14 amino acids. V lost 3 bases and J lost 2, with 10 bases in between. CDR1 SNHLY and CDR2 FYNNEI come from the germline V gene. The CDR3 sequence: CASSEGALQETQYF. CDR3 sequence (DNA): TGTGCCAGCAGTGAGGGGGCCCTACAAGAGACCCAGTACTTC. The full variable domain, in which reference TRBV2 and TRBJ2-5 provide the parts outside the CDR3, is EPEVTQTPSHQVTQMGQEVILRCVPISNHLYFYWYRQILGQKVEFLVSFYNNEISEKSEIFDDQFSVERPDGSNFTLKIRSTKLEDSAMYFCASSEGALQETQYFGPGTRLLVL.

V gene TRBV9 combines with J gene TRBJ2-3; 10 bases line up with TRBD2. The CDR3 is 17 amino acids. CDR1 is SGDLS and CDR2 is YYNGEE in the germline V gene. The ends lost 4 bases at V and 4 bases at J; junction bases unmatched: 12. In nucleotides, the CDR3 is TGTGCCAGCAGCCCCCAACCCCGAGCGGGGGGGGCAGATACGCAGTATTTT. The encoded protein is CASSPQPRAGGADTQYF.

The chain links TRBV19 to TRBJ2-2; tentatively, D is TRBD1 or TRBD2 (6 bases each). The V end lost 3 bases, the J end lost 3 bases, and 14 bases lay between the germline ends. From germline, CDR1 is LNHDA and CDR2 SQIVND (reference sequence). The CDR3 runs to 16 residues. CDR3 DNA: TGTGCCAGTAGTATTAACGGGGGCTCGTACACCGGGGAGCTGTTTTTT. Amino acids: CASSINGGSYTGELFF. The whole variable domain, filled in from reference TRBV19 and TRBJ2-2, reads DGGITQSPKYLFRKEGQNVTLSCEQNLNHDAMYWYRQDPGQGLRLIYYSQIVNDFQKGDIAEGYSVSREKKESFPLTVTSAQKNPTAFYLCASSINGGSYTGELFFGEGSRLTVL.